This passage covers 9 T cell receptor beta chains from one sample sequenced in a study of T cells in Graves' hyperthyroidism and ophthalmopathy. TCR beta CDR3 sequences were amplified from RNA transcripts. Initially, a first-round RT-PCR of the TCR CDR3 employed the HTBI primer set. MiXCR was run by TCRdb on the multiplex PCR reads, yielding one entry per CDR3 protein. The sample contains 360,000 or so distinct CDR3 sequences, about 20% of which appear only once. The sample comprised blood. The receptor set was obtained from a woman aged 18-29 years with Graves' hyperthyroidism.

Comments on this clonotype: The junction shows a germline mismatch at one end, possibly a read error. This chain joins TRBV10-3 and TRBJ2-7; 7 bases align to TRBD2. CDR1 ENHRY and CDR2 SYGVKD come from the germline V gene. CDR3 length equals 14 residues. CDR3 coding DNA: TGTGCCAGCAGTGGGGGACTACGGATCTACGAGCAGTACTTC. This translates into CASSGGLRIYEQYF.

CDR3 nucleotide sequence: TGTGCCAGCAGTGGGAACAGGGGGAAGGGGTATGGCTACACCTTC. This sequence encodes CASSGNRGKGYGYTF. The chain carries TRBV6-1 and TRBJ1-2; TRBD1 agrees at 8 bases. The CDR3 is made up of 15 amino acids. After removal of 4 bases from V and 5 bases from J, the junction contained 9 bases not matched to a gene. The V gene's germline CDR1 is MNHNS and CDR2 SASEGT.

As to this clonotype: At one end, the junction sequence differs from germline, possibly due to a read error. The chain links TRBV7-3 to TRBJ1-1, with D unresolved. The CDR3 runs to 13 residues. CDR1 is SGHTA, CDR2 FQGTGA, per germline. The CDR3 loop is CASSSIANTDAFF. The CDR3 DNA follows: TGTGCCAGCAGCTCTATAGCAAACACTGATGCTTTCTTT. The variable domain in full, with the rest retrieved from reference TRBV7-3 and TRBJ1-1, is GAGVSQTPSNKVTEKGKYVELRCDPISGHTALYWYRQSLGQGPEFLIYFQGTGAADDSGLPNDRFFAVRPEGSVSTLKIQRTERGDSAVYLCASSSIANTDAFFGQGTRLTVV.

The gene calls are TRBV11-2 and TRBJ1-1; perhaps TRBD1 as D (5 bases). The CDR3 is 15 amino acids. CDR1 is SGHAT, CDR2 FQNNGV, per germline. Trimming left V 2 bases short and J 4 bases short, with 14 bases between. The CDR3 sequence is CASSLQGGVRTEAFF. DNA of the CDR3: TGTGCCAGCAGCTTACAGGGTGGCGTACGCACTGAAGCTTTCTTT.

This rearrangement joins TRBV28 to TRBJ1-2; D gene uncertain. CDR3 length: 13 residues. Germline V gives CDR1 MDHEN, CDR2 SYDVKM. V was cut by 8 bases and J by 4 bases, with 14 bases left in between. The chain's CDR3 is CASSGLTVYGYTF. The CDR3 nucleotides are TGTGCCAGCTCAGGACTCACGGTCTATGGCTACACCTTC.

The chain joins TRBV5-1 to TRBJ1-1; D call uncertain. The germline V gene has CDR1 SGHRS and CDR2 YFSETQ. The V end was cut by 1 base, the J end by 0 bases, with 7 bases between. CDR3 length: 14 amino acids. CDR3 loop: CASSLYNVNTEAFF. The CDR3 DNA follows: TGCGCCAGCAGCTTGTATAATGTGAACACTGAAGCTTTCTTT.

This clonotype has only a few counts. The CDR3 reads CASSSWDTGELFF. CDR3 nucleotide sequence: TGTGCCAGCTCTAGCTGGGACACCGGGGAGCTGTTTTTT. The chain links TRBV19 to TRBJ2-2; weak D call: TRBD2 (5 bases). CDR1 and CDR2 (germline): LNHDA, SQIVND (reference sequence). Between the trimmed V and J ends, which lost 9 bases and 3 bases, there was a span of 11 bases. CDR3 length: 13 amino acids.

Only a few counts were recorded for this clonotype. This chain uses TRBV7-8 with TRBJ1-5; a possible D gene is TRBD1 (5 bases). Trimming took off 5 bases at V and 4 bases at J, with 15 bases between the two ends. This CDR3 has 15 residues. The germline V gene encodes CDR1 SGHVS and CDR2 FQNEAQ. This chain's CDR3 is CASSLQATGNQPQHF. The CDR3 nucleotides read TGTGCCAGCAGCCTACAGGCGACGGGGAATCAGCCCCAGCATTTT.

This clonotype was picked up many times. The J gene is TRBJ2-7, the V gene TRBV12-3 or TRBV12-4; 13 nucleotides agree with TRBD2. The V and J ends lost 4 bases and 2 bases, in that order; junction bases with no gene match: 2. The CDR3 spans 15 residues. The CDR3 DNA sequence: TGTGCCAGCAGTTCGGGACTAGCGGGGCCCTACGAGCAGTACTTC. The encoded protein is CASSSGLAGPYEQYF.